Sequencing of this T cell receptor beta chain was carried out in a study of CD8+ T cells in alopecia areata. Whole-study context: Twice a day, 5 to 10 mg of oral tofacitinib was administered to treated patients.

This clone came up a few times. Reverse transcription of extracted RNA yielded cDNA, which provided the sequencing template. Sequencing was performed with immunoSEQ multiplex PCR; in TCRdb, only in-frame clones are kept and a portion is missing. The table shows 100,000 to 150,000 clones, with about two fifths occurring only once. The V end was cut by 5 bases, the J end by 6 bases, with 17 bases between. The CDR3 is 15 residues long. CDR1 and CDR2 (germline): MDHEN, SYDVKM. The chain has TRBV28 and TRBJ2-1; tentatively, D is TRBD1 or TRBD2 (5 bases each). Source material: CD4+ T cells sorted from blood. The source is a human donor with alopecia areata. CDR3 protein: CASSIPGTMGNEQFF. The CDR3 DNA follows: TGTGCCAGCAGTATACCCGGGACCATGGGCAATGAGCAGTTCTTC.